The source of this T cell receptor (beta chain) is a study of cytomegalovirus exposure and HLA in healthy donors (dated by TCRdb to the late 2010s). As for the study more broadly: An earlier analysis of about 530 of the donors reported approximately 300 Gb of sequence data and 100 million to 120 million unique TCR beta sequences obtained from roughly 180 million T cells. An earlier analysis of 587 of the donors used high-throughput TCR beta sequencing to judge whether each TCR beta V gene segment behaved as functional or pseudogenic. Of the approximately 400 genotyped donors, roughly 76% were placed in the genetic ancestry cluster associated with self-reported Caucasian donors. The study aimed to test whether signatures of past pathogen exposure could be identified by cataloging public T cell receptors. Donor age, sex, ethnicity and CMV serostatus were collected together with the repertoire data. To predict cytomegalovirus infection status, the study brought together high-throughput TCR immunosequencing, statistical association of individual TCRs with disease status, and machine learning. HLA typing included class I and class II loci at four-digit resolution. The T cell repertoires of around 670 subjects were profiled by immunosequencing and related to cytomegalovirus serostatus. In addition to the first cohort of 650 to 750 subjects, a separate validation cohort of some 120 different subjects was used. In a later genetic analysis, genome-wide SNP genotypes for about 60% of the 666 donors were used, and that subset was treated as a discovery cohort. In the later analysis, no new phenotypic data were used to find candidate immune exposures; instead, reliance was placed on TCR beta sequences and their occurrence across donors. Among about 360 genotyped donors of the cohort, an average of 235,054 unique TCR beta nucleotide sequences were sequenced per donor, around 18% of them non-productive. An early release covering roughly 640 HLA-typed donors comprised about 290 gigabases of sequencing data and 65 million to 100 million unique TCR sequences. Every repertoire in the discovery cohort had been generated on one and the same sequencing platform. About 5 DR-DQ haplotypes were handled as single units for association and clustering, since linkage in the cohort was strong. Typing coverage varied by locus: about 620-630 donors for A, B, C, DRB1 and DQB1; roughly 500 for DQA1; more than 600 for DPA1; approximately 490 for DPB1. A later analysis re-analyzed previously published TCR beta repertoires from approximately 670 donors and added high-resolution HLA genotyping to study TCR occurrence patterns.

To prepare the library, the immunoSEQ multiplex PCR assay was applied. A mixture of 60 forward primers for TCR Vbeta segments and 13 reverse primers for TCR Jbeta segments was used in the multiplex PCR. The CDR3 region of rearranged TCR beta genes was amplified from genomic DNA with a multiplex PCR assay. The Illumina HiSeq System was used to sequence the amplified TCR beta libraries as 87-base-pair reads. The authors' analysis ran thus. Across the roughly 600 repertoires, a later analysis counted tens of millions of unique TCR beta chains, 9 million to 14 million of which were shared by at least two donors. Raw reads were error-corrected and collapsed into unique sequences with a nearest-neighbor algorithm that merged closely related sequences to remove PCR and sequencing errors. To assign V, D and J gene segments, CDR3 sequences were aligned to IMGT reference sequences. For a sequence to be retained, a match of at least six nucleotides was required to both a V gene segment and a J gene segment. A rearrangement was called productive if the CDR3 had no stop codons and remained in frame with V and J, and every other rearrangement was called non-productive. Following IMGT convention, CDR3 was defined as the stretch from the second conserved V-encoded cysteine up to the conserved J-encoded phenylalanine. The earlier analysis of 500 to 600 of the donors excluded sequences that lacked an unambiguous match to a single V gene segment. In an earlier analysis of roughly 600 of the donors, a V segment was called functional when productive rearrangements were above 56.7%, and segregating when the standard deviation between donors exceeded 5%. A statistical classification framework was developed to diagnose cytomegalovirus status using the catalog of TCR beta chain sequences. V and J gene assignment, in a later analysis, came from comparing TCR nucleotide sequences with IMGT/GENE-DB human TR gene sequences. A later analysis assigned CDR3 sequences and most-parsimonious VDJ recombination scenarios with the TCRdist pipeline. A later analysis defined each TCR beta chain by its CDR3 amino acid sequence plus V-gene family, and excluded reads lacking a unique V-gene family. As a way to deal with suspected cross-contamination and a sequencing artifact, a later analysis dropped 450 to 700 nucleotide sequences that were highly shared and had low generation probability. In a later analysis, a clonal expansion index for each public chain was calculated from normalized within-repertoire ranks of inferred template counts. Generation probabilities in a later analysis came from a VDJ recombination model fitted to out-of-frame rearrangements, and those results were checked against IGoR. In a later analysis, hypergeometric tests were used to score TCR-TCR, TCR-HLA and TCR-CMV co-occurrence, with a repertoire-size bias correction applied to TCR pairs. False discovery rates were estimated in a later analysis by permuting HLA or CMV assignments 20 times. In a later analysis, co-occurring TCRs were grouped using DBSCAN, and TCRdist sequence similarity was added for clustering within HLA-allele-positive subsets. For co-occurrence clustering, repertoires with fewer than 30,000 or more than 120,000 public chains were excluded, along with a handful of repertoires with anomalous nucleotide sharing. Sourced from immuneACCESS, this table was stored by TCRdb with only in-frame sequences that have V and J called. A share of the clones is absent; for the studies checked, an unresolved V gene accounts for under half, and the remainder has no known explanation. D and trimming come from the DNA, and the V and J calls and clone size come from that table. Present in this sample are about 160,000 clones, around three quarters of which were seen just once. The ten largest clones add up to roughly 1.4% of the sample.

Including cysteine and phenylalanine, the CDR3 has 12 amino acids. The entry retains the CDR3 DNA only, 36 bases that are in frame from base 1. According to the germline V gene (reference sequence), CDR1 reads SEHNR and CDR2 reads FQNEAQ. V is pared back by 6 bases and J by 2 bases, with 4 bases lying between the germline termini. As concerns this clone: Its target antigen remains unknown. Per-base quality was not reported, and no clone a single base away is much larger than it.

The cohort was made up of approximately 700 healthy bone marrow donors. At the time of sampling, every cohort member was nominally healthy, though immune exposures that went unrecorded were likely present. The donor was CMV seronegative and was included in the group of about 400 seronegative cohort members. Each donor provided a peripheral blood sample, and peripheral blood mononuclear cells were used for TCR beta sequencing. The Qiagen DNeasy Blood Extraction Kit was used to extract genomic DNA from the blood cell samples. Results and caveats for the whole study, not just this receptor: The study listed 150 to 200 TCR beta chains as associated with cytomegalovirus. In a later analysis, HLA-associated TCR beta chains were found to be more clonally expanded and to have lower generation probabilities than equally common non-associated chains. In an earlier analysis of around 500 of the donors, most TCR beta V segments appeared in productive rearrangements about 87% or about 30% of the time, broadly matching IMGT annotations. The authors suggested that the approach could potentially be generalized to other disease states and immunological phenotypes. According to a later analysis, most CMV-associated TCR beta chains appeared to be HLA-restricted, and the HLA associations seemed to be driven largely by CMV exposure. Several of the top co-occurrence clusters appeared to be linked to parvovirus B19, influenza, CMV and Epstein-Barr virus, according to a later analysis. In a later analysis, TCR association rates were found to vary across HLA loci, with the most associated TCRs seen for DRB1 alleles and the fewest for HLA-C alleles. Because HLA typing was missing for some donors at each locus, association tests included only the typed subset. Because the 87-base-pair reads could not distinguish some IMGT-functional V segments, including TRBV6-2 and TRBV6-3, those segments were excluded. In a later genetic analysis, fewer N-insertions in productive TCRs were reported among donors in an Asian-associated ancestry cluster than the roughly 700-donor mean. Sequencing depth was assumed to be roughly uniform across donors in the presence/absence analyses, though that assumption may not hold. A further reported finding was that TCR beta sequences accurately predicted the HLA-A and HLA-B alleles for most subjects in the first cohort. A later analysis associated 15,000 or so TCR beta sequences with specific HLA alleles at a false discovery rate of 0.05. Around 16 rarely observed V segments, including chromosome 9 orphons, were excluded from the earlier analysis of almost 600 of the donors because counts were too low. For the cohort, immune exposure information was limited to CMV serostatus. In both the original and validation cohorts, the classifier was reported to diagnose cytomegalovirus status with high specificity and sensitivity. When HLA alleles, especially DR and DQ, strongly co-occurred, TCR associations were difficult to assign to individual alleles. In this cohort, only TCR beta chains were sequenced, and detectable features were limited by the absence of alpha or paired-chain data. A cluster of highly shared sequence variants was judged likely to be a technical artifact of the sequencing pipeline. Correlated functional status among segregating V segments might reflect linkage disequilibrium, but an unknown experimental factor could not be ruled out. While some public TCRs were present in many individuals, most TCR sequences turned up only very rarely across donors. An association between a missense DCLRE1C variant and V-gene and J-gene trimming of TCR beta chains was found in a later genetic analysis and replicated in an independent cohort. In vitro tests confirmed that a few of the cytomegalovirus-associated TCR beta chains recognize cytomegalovirus antigens.

This receptor was identified in a middle-aged man in good health and CMV-seronegative. The sample taken for sequencing was PBMCs. The sequence is built from TRBV7-9 and TRBJ2-2; the D gene cannot be resolved reliably. The DNA sequence is as follows: TGTGCCAGCAGTTATAACACCGGGGAGCTGTTTTTT. This is translated as CASSYNTGELFF.